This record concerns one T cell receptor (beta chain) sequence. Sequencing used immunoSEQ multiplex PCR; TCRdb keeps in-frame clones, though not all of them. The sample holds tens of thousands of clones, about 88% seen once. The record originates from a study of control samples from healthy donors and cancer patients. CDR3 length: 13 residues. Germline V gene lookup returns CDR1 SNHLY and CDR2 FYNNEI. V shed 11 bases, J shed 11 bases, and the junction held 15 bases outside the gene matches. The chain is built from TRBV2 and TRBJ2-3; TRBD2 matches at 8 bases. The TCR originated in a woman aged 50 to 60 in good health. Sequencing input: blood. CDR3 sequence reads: CALAGGASFVQYF. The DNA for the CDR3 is TGTGCCCTAGCCGGGGGGGCTTCCTTTGTGCAGTATTTT.